This TCR beta chain is from a study of cytomegalovirus exposure and HLA in healthy donors (dated by TCRdb to 2016 to 2017). Notes on the research overall: An earlier analysis of several hundred of the donors reported roughly 270 Gb of sequence data and around 120 million unique TCR beta sequences from 150 million to 200 million T cells. The aim of the study was to test whether cataloging public T cell receptors could identify signatures of past pathogen exposure. Both class I and class II loci were covered by HLA typing, at four-digit resolution. The T cell repertoires of about 700 subjects were profiled by immunosequencing and related to cytomegalovirus serostatus. Alongside the repertoire data, information on donor age, sex, ethnicity and CMV serostatus was compiled. Every discovery cohort repertoire had been produced on one sequencing platform. A later analysis re-examined previously published TCR beta repertoires from roughly 720 donors and added high-resolution HLA genotyping to investigate patterns of TCR occurrence. Genome-wide SNP genotypes for about 65% of the roughly 670 donors were used in a later genetic analysis, which treated that subset as a discovery cohort. Typing coverage differed by locus: A, B, C, DRB1 and DQB1 were typed in roughly 620-630 donors, DQA1 in roughly 510, DPA1 in roughly 590, and DPB1 in 472. Because of strong linkage in the cohort, five DR-DQ haplotypes were treated as single units for association and clustering. To predict cytomegalovirus infection status, the study combined high-throughput TCR immunosequencing, statistical association of individual TCRs with disease status, and machine learning. Approximately 300 gigabases of sequencing data and around 80 million unique TCR sequences made up an early release that covered approximately 650 HLA-typed donors. An earlier analysis of 587 of the donors applied high-throughput TCR beta sequencing to assess whether each TCR beta V gene segment acted as functional or pseudogenic. On average, roughly 250,000 unique TCR beta nucleotide sequences were sequenced per donor among 398 genotyped donors of the cohort, with roughly a sixth of those sequences being non-productive. Rather than using new phenotypic data, the later analysis identified candidate immune exposures from TCR beta sequences and from how often those sequences occurred across donors. Among the roughly 400 genotyped donors, about 83% belonged to the genetic ancestry cluster associated with self-reported Caucasian donors. A separate validation cohort of about 110 different subjects was used in addition to the roughly 670-subject first cohort. What the work shows at the level of the full study, not this receptor alone: In a later analysis, the rate of TCR association differed among HLA loci, with DRB1 alleles having the most associated TCRs and HLA-C alleles having the fewest. Correlated functional status among segregating V segments might reflect linkage disequilibrium, but an unknown experimental factor could not be ruled out. In the study, around 150 TCR beta chains were listed as associated with cytomegalovirus. Three of the identified cytomegalovirus-associated TCR beta chains were confirmed in vitro to be specific for cytomegalovirus antigens. In an earlier analysis of approximately 600 of the donors, most TCR beta V segments were observed in productive rearrangements about 87% or about 30% of the time, broadly matching IMGT annotations. A group of highly shared sequence variants was considered likely to be a technical artifact of the sequencing pipeline. Specific HLA alleles were associated with 16,951 TCR beta sequences at a false discovery rate of 0.05 in a later analysis. In a later analysis, HLA-associated TCR beta chains showed more clonal expansion and lower generation probabilities than non-associated chains that were equally common. In a later genetic analysis, a missense DCLRE1C variant was associated with V-gene and J-gene trimming of TCR beta chains, and the association was replicated in an independent cohort. Because some donors lacked HLA typing at each locus, the association tests relied only on the typed subset. According to a later analysis, most CMV-associated TCR beta chains appeared to be HLA-restricted, and the HLA associations seemed to be driven largely by CMV exposure. Several of the top co-occurrence clusters appeared to be linked to parvovirus B19, influenza, CMV and Epstein-Barr virus, according to a later analysis. The only immune exposure information available for the cohort was CMV serostatus. Roughly 17 rarely observed V segments, including chromosome 9 orphons, were excluded from the earlier analysis of approximately 500 of the donors because counts were too low. The classifier was reported to diagnose cytomegalovirus status with high specificity and sensitivity in both the original and validation cohorts. Most TCR sequences were seen in very few donors, while some public TCRs were found in many individuals. Some IMGT-functional V segments, including TRBV6-2 and TRBV6-3, could not be told apart with the 87-base-pair reads, so those segments were excluded. A later genetic analysis reported fewer N-insertions in productive TCRs among donors in an Asian-associated ancestry cluster than the roughly 700-donor mean. The authors suggested that the approach could potentially be generalized to other disease states and immunological phenotypes. Strong co-occurrence of HLA alleles, especially DR and DQ, made assigning TCR associations to individual alleles difficult. A further reported finding was that TCR beta sequences accurately predicted the HLA-A and HLA-B alleles for most subjects in the first cohort. In this cohort, only TCR beta chains were sequenced, and detectable features were limited by the absence of alpha or paired-chain data. Roughly uniform sequencing depth across donors was assumed in presence/absence analyses, although this assumption may not hold.

The germline V gene provides CDR1 SQVTM and CDR2 ANQGSEA. V is cut by 6 bases and J by 3 bases, and the space between the germline ends is 12 bases. From cysteine to phenylalanine, the CDR3 is 13 amino acids long. The kept DNA is CDR3 alone, 39 bases in frame from the first base. The method was the immunoSEQ multiplex PCR assay. The multiplex PCR relied on a mix of 60 forward primers for TCR Vbeta segments and 13 reverse primers for TCR Jbeta segments. Amplification of the CDR3 region of rearranged TCR beta genes was performed with a multiplex PCR assay on genomic DNA. The amplified TCR beta libraries were sequenced on the Illumina HiSeq System as 87-base-pair reads. In the paper's pipeline: A later analysis counted tens of millions of unique TCR beta chains across the roughly 700 repertoires, and 10 million to 11 million of these chains were shared by at least two donors. Raw reads were error-corrected and collapsed into unique sequences with a nearest-neighbor algorithm that merged closely related sequences to remove PCR and sequencing errors. Alignment of CDR3 sequences to IMGT reference sequences was used to assign V, D and J gene segments. For a sequence to be retained, at least a six-nucleotide match to both a V gene segment and a J gene segment was required. Rearrangements were called productive when the CDR3 lacked stop codons and stayed in frame with V and J; all others were non-productive. Following IMGT convention, CDR3 was defined as the stretch from the second conserved V-encoded cysteine to the conserved J-encoded phenylalanine. The earlier analysis of about 590 of the donors excluded sequences that lacked an unambiguous match to a single V gene segment. An earlier analysis of approximately 590 of the donors classified V segments as functional when productive rearrangements were above 56.7% and as segregating when the standard deviation between donors was above 5%. A statistical classification framework was built for diagnosing cytomegalovirus status from the catalog of TCR beta chain sequences. A later analysis assigned V and J genes by comparing TCR nucleotide sequences with IMGT/GENE-DB human TR gene sequences. The TCRdist pipeline was used in a later analysis to assign CDR3 sequences and most-parsimonious VDJ recombination scenarios. In a later analysis, every TCR beta chain was defined by the combination of its CDR3 amino acid sequence and its V-gene family, and reads without a unique V-gene family were dropped. A later analysis removed 600 or so highly shared, low-generation-probability nucleotide sequences to deal with suspected cross-contamination and a sequencing artifact. In a later analysis, a clonal expansion index was calculated for each public chain from normalized within-repertoire ranks of inferred template counts. In a later analysis, generation probabilities were computed using a VDJ recombination model fitted to out-of-frame rearrangements, and the results were checked against IGoR. In a later analysis, TCR-TCR, TCR-HLA and TCR-CMV co-occurrence was scored with hypergeometric tests, and a repertoire-size bias correction was applied to TCR pairs. To estimate false discovery rates, a later analysis permuted the HLA or CMV assignments 20 times. In a later analysis, co-occurring TCRs were grouped using DBSCAN, with TCRdist sequence similarity added in when clustering inside HLA-allele-positive subsets. For co-occurrence clustering, repertoires with fewer than 30,000 or more than 120,000 public chains were excluded, along with roughly 5 repertoires with anomalous nucleotide sharing. TCRdb stores this immuneACCESS table with in-frame sequences only. Part of the clones is absent; in the studies checked, under half of the shortfall reflects unresolved V genes, and no reason is known for the rest. That table supplies the V and J calls and clone size; D and trimming were determined from the DNA. A total of roughly 200,000 clones appear in this sample, over 65% of them only once. The ten largest clones represent 2% to 2.5% of the sample.

In total, more than 500 healthy bone marrow donors made up the cohort. Cohort members were all nominally healthy when sampled, although unrecorded immune exposures were likely present. The donor tested CMV seronegative, placing the donor among the approximately 400 seronegative members of the cohort. A peripheral blood sample was provided by each donor, and peripheral blood mononuclear cells were used for TCR beta sequencing. The Qiagen DNeasy Blood Extraction Kit was used to extract genomic DNA from the blood cell samples. Note on this clone: The antigen this receptor binds is unknown. Base quality data are lacking; no much larger clone is found one base away.

This clonotype originated in a man aged 55-75 years in good health and CMV-seronegative. The source material was PBMCs. This chain joins TRBV29-1 to TRBJ1-5; the D gene is perhaps TRBD1, on 5 matching bases. The CDR3 is CSVRGGANQPQHF. The sequenced DNA is TGCAGCGTCCGAGGAGGGGCCAATCAGCCCCAGCATTTT.